This T cell receptor (beta chain) was observed in a study of STAT5B mutations in CD4+ large granular lymphocyte leukemia. The repertoire was sequenced with immunoSEQ multiplex PCR; TCRdb's copy has only in-frame clones and lacks some. The repertoire has tens of thousands of clones, around 70% of them found once; the top ten carry less than 0.5%. CDR3 length: 15 residues. Germline V gives CDR1 SGHNT, CDR2 YYREEE (reference sequence). With 2 bases removed from V and 2 bases from J, the gap between germline ends came to 13 bases. The origin of this receptor is a human donor in good health. Sequences were obtained from CD4+ T cells from blood buffy coats. This chain connects TRBV5-4 to TRBJ2-5; D is unclear. CDR3 coding DNA: TGTGCCAGCAGCTTACGGACGGCTTCTCAAGAGACCCAGTACTTC. Its protein product is CASSLRTASQETQYF.